The present TCR beta chain was sequenced within a study of CXCR3-negative and CXCR3-positive naive CD8 T cells. Whole-study findings and limits: Naive subsets were similarly diverse, while memory CD8+ repertoires were much less diverse. For CXCR3-positive naive cells, TRB CDR3s were more hydrophobic than those of CXCR3-negative naive cells.

UMI-labeled TRB cDNA libraries were prepared by 5' RACE. Reprocessing the 5' RACE reads, TCRdb reports a single entry for every CDR3 protein and omits DNA. The sample's table shows 150,000 to 180,000 distinct CDR3 sequences. Germline V CDR1 and CDR2: SGDLS, YYNGEE. CDR3 length equals 13 residues. Researchers sorted approximately 290,000 cells of each CD8+ T cell subset in triplicate. CD45RO-CCR7+CD27+CD95- cells counted as naive CD8+ T cells. Notes on this clonotype: The antigen remains undetermined.

This chain connects TRBV9 to TRBJ2-2. The sample comprised naive CXCR3+ CD8+ T cells from blood. The subset here: CD45RO-CCR7+CD27+CD95- naive CD8+ T cells expressing CXCR3 (TNR3+). The source of this sequence is a human donor in good health. Some clones in this sample may be carry-over from other donors' samples. The CDR3 loop is CASSVGSTGELFF.